This record concerns one T cell receptor (beta chain) sequence. This sample was taken from a study of blood T cell repertoires in COVID-19. Overall study context: PBMCs, B-cell-depleted T cells, or T cells were the source of the cDNA or gDNA that made up the material.

In the study's own analysis: Amplification of reference gene primers was used by the study to estimate nucleated cell counts. TCRdb's table, derived via immunoSEQ multiplex PCR, lists solely in-frame clones and lacks some. For V, J and clone size, that table is used; D and trimming come from the DNA. Of about 26,000 clones in the sample, about 92% were seen once. CDR3 size: 15 residues. Trimming took 7 bases from V and 4 from J; bases not matched to a gene: 12. Germline CDR1 and CDR2: MDHEN and SYDVKM. J is TRBJ1-1 and V is TRBV28, with 7 bases lining up with TRBD1. The sample consisted of peripheral blood. The sequence was obtained from a human donor in a cohort sampled during active COVID-19. For the CDR3, the DNA is TGTGCCAGCACCTCCCGGGACAGACTCTCCACTGAAGCTTTCTTT. Translation gives CASTSRDRLSTEAFF.